The present TCR beta chain was sequenced within a study of cytomegalovirus exposure and HLA in healthy donors (dated by TCRdb to 2016 to 2017). Describing the broader study: An earlier analysis of several hundred of the donors reported about 300 Gb of sequence data and roughly 120 million unique TCR beta sequences obtained from about 170 million T cells. Roughly 300 gigabases of sequencing data and approximately 85 million unique TCR sequences were included in an early release covering under 650 HLA-typed donors. Among the approximately 400 genotyped donors, around 81% belonged to the genetic ancestry cluster associated with self-reported Caucasian donors. The study aimed to test whether cataloging public T cell receptors could reveal signatures of past pathogen exposure. The study profiled the T cell repertoires of about 720 subjects by immunosequencing and related them to cytomegalovirus serostatus. A separate validation cohort of about 110 different subjects was used in addition to the approximately 670-subject first cohort. High-throughput TCR immunosequencing, statistical association of individual TCRs with disease status, and machine learning were combined to predict cytomegalovirus infection status. In a later analysis, previously published TCR beta repertoires from 666 donors were re-analyzed and high-resolution HLA genotyping was added so that TCR occurrence patterns could be studied. Rather than drawing on any new phenotypic data, the later analysis identified candidate immune exposures from TCR beta sequences and the way those sequences occurred across donors. An earlier analysis of around 580 of the donors used high-throughput TCR beta sequencing to judge whether each TCR beta V gene segment behaved as functional or pseudogenic. Alongside the repertoire data, information on donor age, sex, ethnicity and CMV serostatus was compiled. A later genetic analysis took genome-wide SNP genotypes for about 65% of the roughly 670 donors and used that subset as a discovery cohort. Every repertoire in the discovery cohort had been generated on one and the same sequencing platform. Both class I and class II loci were covered by HLA typing, at four-digit resolution. The number of typed donors differed by locus: 629-630 for A, B, C, DRB1 and DQB1; approximately 540 for DQA1; some 610 for DPA1; and some 430 for DPB1. Roughly five DR-DQ haplotypes were handled as single units for association and clustering because linkage in the cohort was strong. On average, around 240,000 unique TCR beta nucleotide sequences were sequenced per donor among roughly 430 genotyped donors of the cohort, with 15% to 20% of those sequences being non-productive. Beyond this particular receptor, the publication reports: A group of highly shared sequence variants was considered likely to be a technical artifact of the sequencing pipeline. Because some donors lacked HLA typing at each locus, the association tests relied only on the typed subset. A further reported finding was that TCR beta sequences accurately predicted the HLA-A and HLA-B alleles for most subjects in the first cohort. Linkage disequilibrium might explain the correlated functional status among segregating V segments, but an unknown experimental factor could not be excluded. In this cohort, only TCR beta chains were sequenced, and detectable features were limited by the absence of alpha or paired-chain data. Assigning TCR associations to individual alleles was difficult when HLA alleles, especially DR and DQ, strongly co-occurred. The authors suggested that the approach could potentially be generalized to other disease states and immunological phenotypes. An association between a missense DCLRE1C variant and V-gene and J-gene trimming of TCR beta chains was found in a later genetic analysis and replicated in an independent cohort. In a later analysis, several top co-occurrence clusters were reported to appear linked to parvovirus B19, influenza, CMV and Epstein-Barr virus. Cytomegalovirus status was reported to be diagnosed by the classifier with high specificity and sensitivity in both the original and validation cohorts. In the study, approximately 160 TCR beta chains were listed as associated with cytomegalovirus. Sequencing depth was assumed to be roughly uniform across donors in the presence/absence analyses, though that assumption may not hold. In a later genetic analysis, fewer N-insertions in productive TCRs were reported among donors in an Asian-associated ancestry cluster than the roughly 700-donor mean. In a later analysis, most CMV-associated TCR beta chains were found to appear HLA-restricted, with HLA associations seemingly driven largely by CMV exposure. In a later analysis, TCR association rates were found to vary across HLA loci, with the most associated TCRs seen for DRB1 alleles and the fewest for HLA-C alleles. The 87-base-pair reads could not distinguish some IMGT-functional V segments, including TRBV6-2 and TRBV6-3, so those segments were excluded. Because counts were too low, seventeen rarely observed V segments, including chromosome 9 orphons, were excluded from the earlier analysis of roughly 580 of the donors. For the cohort, immune exposure information was limited to CMV serostatus. In a later analysis, HLA-associated TCR beta chains were found to be more clonally expanded and to have lower generation probabilities than equally common non-associated chains. In an earlier analysis of approximately 590 of the donors, most TCR beta V segments were observed in productive rearrangements about 87% or about 30% of the time, broadly matching IMGT annotations. Across donors, most TCR sequences were observed very rarely, whereas some public TCRs were present in many individuals. A later analysis associated about 18,000 TCR beta sequences with specific HLA alleles at a false discovery rate of 0.05. In vitro tests confirmed that a few of the cytomegalovirus-associated TCR beta chains recognize cytomegalovirus antigens.

The cohort consisted of more than 650 healthy bone marrow donors. All cohort members were sampled while nominally healthy, although unrecorded immune exposures were likely present. The donor was CMV seronegative and belonged to the group of under 400 seronegative cohort members. Every donor gave a peripheral blood sample, and the peripheral blood mononuclear cells from that sample were used for TCR beta sequencing. Genomic DNA extraction from the blood cell samples was performed with the Qiagen DNeasy Blood Extraction Kit. Taken from the germline V gene, the CDR1 and CDR2 loops are SGHRS and YFSETQ. The CDR3 covers 15 residues, taking in both the cysteine and the phenylalanine. Only the CDR3 region is kept as DNA, spanning 45 bases read in frame from base 1. V sheds 0 bases and J sheds 2 bases, leaving 9 bases between their ends. As for this clone: The specificity of this receptor is unknown. No much larger clonotype is one base removed from it; base qualities were not supplied.

The method was the immunoSEQ multiplex PCR assay. For the multiplex PCR, a mixture combining 60 forward primers for TCR Vbeta segments and 13 reverse primers for TCR Jbeta segments was used. A multiplex PCR assay on genomic DNA amplified the CDR3 region of rearranged TCR beta genes. On the Illumina HiSeq System, the amplified TCR beta libraries were sequenced as 87-base-pair reads. In the paper's pipeline: A later analysis tallied roughly 76 million unique TCR beta chains across the approximately 670 repertoires, and roughly 11 million of those chains were shared by two or more donors. To remove PCR and sequencing errors, raw reads were error-corrected and collapsed into unique sequences using a nearest-neighbor algorithm that merged closely related sequences. V, D and J gene segments were assigned by aligning CDR3 sequences to IMGT reference sequences. For a sequence to be retained, a match of at least six nucleotides to both a V gene segment and a J gene segment was required. A rearrangement was called productive if the CDR3 had no stop codons and remained in frame with V and J, and every other rearrangement was called non-productive. CDR3 was defined by IMGT convention, running from the second conserved V-encoded cysteine to the conserved J-encoded phenylalanine. The earlier analysis of 550 to 650 of the donors excluded any sequence lacking an unambiguous match to a single V gene segment. In an earlier analysis of a few hundred of the donors, V segments were called functional above 56.7% productive rearrangements and were called segregating when the between-donor standard deviation exceeded 5%. A statistical classification framework was built to diagnose cytomegalovirus status from the catalog of TCR beta chain sequences. In a later analysis, V and J genes were assigned by comparing TCR nucleotide sequences against IMGT/GENE-DB human TR gene sequences. The TCRdist pipeline was used in a later analysis to assign CDR3 sequences and most-parsimonious VDJ recombination scenarios. In a later analysis, every TCR beta chain was defined by the combination of its CDR3 amino acid sequence and its V-gene family, and reads without a unique V-gene family were dropped. As a way to deal with suspected cross-contamination and a sequencing artifact, a later analysis dropped approximately 590 nucleotide sequences that were highly shared and had low generation probability. In a later analysis, a clonal expansion index for each public chain was calculated from normalized within-repertoire ranks of inferred template counts. In a later analysis, generation probabilities were computed with a VDJ recombination model fitted to out-of-frame rearrangements, and the resulting probabilities were checked against IGoR. Hypergeometric tests were used in a later analysis to score TCR-TCR, TCR-HLA and TCR-CMV co-occurrence, with a repertoire-size bias correction applied to the TCR pairs. To estimate false discovery rates, a later analysis permuted the HLA or CMV assignments 20 times. In a later analysis, co-occurring TCRs were grouped with DBSCAN, and TCRdist sequence similarity was added when clustering was performed within HLA-allele-positive subsets. For co-occurrence clustering, repertoires with fewer than 30,000 or more than 120,000 public chains were excluded, along with five repertoires with anomalous nucleotide sharing. This immuneACCESS table, as held by TCRdb, lists in-frame sequences with V and J called but not all clones. Of the missing ones, under half trace to an unresolved V gene in checked studies; the others have no known cause. V and J calls and clone size are as listed in that table; D and trimming were resolved from the DNA. This sample gives approximately 140,000 clones in total; just under 75% of them show up just once. Of the sample, about 1.5% is held by the ten largest clones.

Here the chain combines TRBV5-1 and TRBJ2-1; 6 matching bases give a weak D call of TRBD2. What was sequenced was PBMCs. This clonotype was obtained from a woman aged 18-35 years in good health and CMV-seronegative. CDR3 loop: CASSLATGAYNEQFF. The nucleotide sequence reads TGCGCCAGCAGCTTGGCCACGGGGGCCTACAATGAGCAGTTCTTC.